This entry concerns a single T cell receptor beta chain. Its antigen is not yet known. Base qualities are not provided; no much larger clone lies one nucleotide away. This specimen includes other DNA sequences encoding the same CDR3. TCR CDR3 regions were amplified from genomic DNA by multiplex PCR using the deep immunoSEQ assay. Genomic DNA extracted from each cell subset was distributed evenly over all wells of several immunoSEQ 96-well plates, and each plate served as one replicate. For sorted subsets, 200 to 250 ng of genomic DNA, equivalent to tens of thousands of T cell genomes, went into each replicate PCR. The purified libraries were quantified using a Qubit 3.0 fluorometer, sized with a Bioanalyzer 2100, and then quantified again using the KAPA Library Quantification kit. Each immunoSEQ 96-well plate was sequenced on its own single-read 150-cycle Illumina NextSeq 550 flow cell. As for the original processing: Because the immunoSEQ output held only junctional sequences and lacked quality scores, the filtering could not match the filtering applied to full-length reads. Sequences were annotated with PyIR, a Python wrapper for IgBLAST v1.9, using IMGT germline references to assign V/J genes and CDR3. Reads were removed for weak V/J assignments (E-value above 1e-6), missing CDR3, stop codons, out-of-frame junctions, or ambiguous translated residues. V3J clonotypes were defined as sequences sharing the same inferred V gene, J gene, and CDR3 amino acid sequence. The percentage overlap between two repertoires was calculated by dividing the number of shared unique clonotypes by the size of the smaller repertoire. Three approaches were used to assess repertoire richness: RTK rarefaction, the Chao1 estimator, and Recon v2.1 estimates of unobserved clonotypes. OLGA was used to compute generation probabilities for all TCRbeta clonotypes that the gDNA method yielded from a handful of donors. TCRdb provides this immuneACCESS table in a form limited to in-frame rearrangements. Some clones are lacking; in checked studies, under half of them reflect an unresolved V gene, and why the rest are absent is not known. V and J calls and clone size are as listed in that table; D and trimming were resolved from the DNA. The sample table contains about 2.5 million clones; only one count was recorded for 80% to 95% of them. Of the sample, more than 0.35% is held by the ten largest clones.

These data are taken from a study of shared clonotypes between healthy human individuals (TCRdb year 2020). In the study overall: The cohort included three men and a couple of women between 18 and 49 years of age. For each donor, CD4 naive and CD4 memory were each run on three plates, CD8 naive on two plates, and CD8 memory on one plate. Blood TCR repertoires of 5 or 6 healthy adults were deeply sequenced to estimate repertoire size and the extent of clonotype sharing between individuals. To increase sequencing depth and limit assay-specific biases, TCR repertoire library preparation and sequencing were carried out by different laboratories using diverse techniques. Each donor's leukapheresis produced roughly between about 0.9 and 9.5 billion PBMCs. What the study reported, not specific to this receptor: The small number of donors limited the genetic and exposure-history diversity represented. Estimated clonotype richness was generally larger for naive than for memory subsets. Sampling was restricted to blood, and TCR repertoires in tissues likely differ from the TCR repertoires found in blood. Even with the large sequencing depth, rarefaction of the sorted-subset datasets indicated that sequencing was incomplete. Sharing across a few donors was observed for around 5% of naive CD4, over 3% of naive CD8, 2% to 2.5% of memory CD4, and roughly 0.4% of memory CD8 clonotypes. Compared with non-shared clonotypes, clonotypes shared by all four sorted-subset donors had higher generation probabilities. Based on pairwise subsampling, the degree of clonotype sharing among donors was expected to be affected by sequencing depth.

The donors were healthy, HIV-negative adults with no recently reported acute infections or vaccinations. Every donor was a Caucasian adult living in Nashville, Tennessee, USA. CD4+ T cells were enriched through magnetic negative selection, after which naive cells were positively selected on CD45RA and the remaining negative fraction served as the memory subset. After blood collection by leukapheresis, PBMCs were isolated using Ficoll-Histopaque density gradient centrifugation and then cryopreserved in the vapor phase of liquid nitrogen. Purity and quantity of every magnetically sorted T cell population were checked by analytical flow cytometry. From each sorted fraction, genomic DNA was isolated and quantified by UV absorbance on a Nanodrop 2000c. V loses 0 bases of germline sequence and J loses 2 bases, and the interval between the two ends is 8 bases. The germline V gene provides CDR1 SGHAT and CDR2 FQNNGV. The CDR3 sequence holds 14 residues, the cysteine and phenylalanine included. Only CDR3 DNA is held: 42 bases, read in frame from base 1.

Recombination connected TRBV11-2 to TRBJ2-7, with TRBD1 as a weak D call on 6 bases. The sequence was obtained from a man in his late teens or twenties in good health. Some clones in this sample may be carry-over from other donors' samples. Sequencing was performed on naive CD4+ T cells from PBMCs. This sample's cell subset or site label indicates: CD45RA+ positively selected. The sequence in DNA is TGTGCCAGCAGCTTAGACAGGGGCCCCTACGAGCAGTACTTC. The resulting protein is CASSLDRGPYEQYF.